The entry below describes one T cell receptor beta chain. Its antigen is currently not known. Per-base qualities were not stored, and no clone one base away is much larger. Genomic DNA was isolated from the sorted cells so that the TCRbeta CDR3 region could be sequenced. The immunoSEQ Assay was used to sequence the TCRbeta CDR3 regions. TCRdb took this table from immuneACCESS and kept in-frame rearrangements with V and J called. Such tables lack part of the clones; where checked against another copy, unresolved V genes explain under half of the gap, and the rest is unexplained. The sample contains about 49,000 clones, roughly 80% of them found a single time. The top ten clones comprise around 1.6% of the sample. The trial excluded patients who had a history of autoimmune disease or who were on systemic immunosuppression. Peripheral blood for TCR sequencing was collected from all dose cohorts at baseline, on cycle 4 day 1, and on cycle 7 day 1. The samples were taken from a phase I, first-in-human, multicenter, open-label dose-escalation trial of ivuxolimab. The trial enrolled adults with locally advanced or metastatic head and neck squamous cell, hepatocellular, melanoma or renal cell carcinoma. CD4+ and CD8+ T cells were sorted separately from peripheral blood before TCR sequencing.

These data originate in a study of OX40 agonist ivuxolimab in advanced cancers. Background on the whole study: The costimulatory receptor OX40 (CD134) was targeted by ivuxolimab, a fully human IgG2 agonistic monoclonal antibody. Intravenous ivuxolimab was administered to patients every 2 weeks at six dose levels: 0.01, 0.1, 0.3, 1.5, 3 and 10 mg/kg. Of the approximately 54 dose-escalation patients, hepatocellular carcinoma was present in around 20, melanoma in some 15, renal cell carcinoma in 9 and head and neck cancer in 9. In the dose-escalation cohort, 82.7% of patients were male, and the mean age was approximately 55 years, with a range of about 23 to 90. Prior anti-PD-1, anti-PD-L1 or anti-CTLA-4 therapy was permitted, and checkpoint inhibitors had been received by under 50% of dose-escalation patients. Three dose-escalation patients achieved partial responses, one with hepatocellular carcinoma and two with cutaneous melanoma. The point of sequencing TCRbeta in the periphery was to test whether ivuxolimab changed TCR sequence diversity and drove clonal T-cell expansion. The paper describes the monotherapy dose-escalation part (N = 52 patients) of the phase I trial of ivuxolimab. Broader findings and caveats from the paper: Clonal expansion of both CD4+ and CD8+ blood T cells was observed from baseline to week 6 at doses 0.1 to 3.0 mg/kg. Low levels of normalized T-cell clonal expansion were also seen in some nonresponding patients. Partial responders in the 0.1-3.0 mg/kg groups had among the lowest normalized peripheral clonal expansion, especially among CD8+ T cells. After ivuxolimab, more expanded clones were found on average in CD8+ T cells than in CD4+ T cells. The antigen specificity of the peripheral T cells that underwent clonal expansion was not determined.

From the germline V gene, CDR1 is SGHDT and CDR2 is YYEEEE. V is pruned by 0 bases and J by 4 bases, leaving 7 bases of the junction without a gene match. Counted from cysteine to phenylalanine, this CDR3 has 15 amino acids. Only the CDR3 DNA stays, 45 bases, in frame from base 1. The rearranged segments are TRBV5-6 and TRBJ2-7, with 7 bases in between that match TRBD2. This sequence originates from an adult with an advanced solid tumor such as melanoma, head and neck, liver or kidney cancer. Source: CD4+ or CD8+ T cells sorted from blood, taken in a trial of the OX40 agonist ivuxolimab. The sequenced DNA: TGTGCCAGCAGCTTGGACGGGGAGGGCAAGTACGAGCAGTACTTC. Its protein product is CASSLDGEGKYEQYF.